This record covers a single T cell receptor beta chain. The CDR3 covers 16 residues. V was trimmed by 0 bases and J by 8 bases, leaving 20 bases between them. CDR1 is SGHRS and CDR2 is YFSETQ in the germline V gene. After template switching added a universal primer site, the resulting cDNA carried unique molecular identifiers. TCRdb fed the 5' RACE reads into MiXCR, producing one record per CDR3 protein. The sample contains around 1.7 million distinct CDR3 sequences, about 32% of which appear only once. The sample belongs to a study of identical twins. The sequence was collected from a newborn girl in good health. The rearrangement links TRBV5-1 to TRBJ1-2; weak D call: TRBD1 (5 bases). The sample was cord blood. The CDR3 sequence is CASSLASGRGISGYTF. CDR3 sequence (DNA): TGCGCCAGCAGCTTGGCATCCGGCCGGGGGATATCGGGCTACACCTTC.